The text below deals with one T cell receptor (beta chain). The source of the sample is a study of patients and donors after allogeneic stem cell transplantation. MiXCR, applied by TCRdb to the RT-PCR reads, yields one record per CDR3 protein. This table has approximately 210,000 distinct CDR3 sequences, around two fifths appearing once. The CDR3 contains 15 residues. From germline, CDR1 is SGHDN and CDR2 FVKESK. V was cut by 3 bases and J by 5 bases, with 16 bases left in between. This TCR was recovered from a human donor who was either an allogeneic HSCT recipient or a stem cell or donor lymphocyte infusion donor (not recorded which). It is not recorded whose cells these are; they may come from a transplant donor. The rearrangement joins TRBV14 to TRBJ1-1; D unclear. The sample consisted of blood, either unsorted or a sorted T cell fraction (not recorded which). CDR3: CASSHRVRVPTEAFF. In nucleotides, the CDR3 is TGTGCCAGCAGCCATCGAGTCCGGGTACCGACTGAAGCTTTCTTT.